These 30 T cell receptor beta chains share one sample of origin, sequenced in a study of blood T cell repertoires in COVID-19. TCRdb's table, derived via immunoSEQ multiplex PCR, lists solely in-frame clones and lacks some. The table lists under 200,000 clones, roughly 82% of them singletons. The sample was PBMCs or T cells enriched from blood (not recorded which). The receptors were gathered from a woman aged 60-75 years with acute COVID-19.

V gene TRBV20-1 combines with J gene TRBJ1-1; the D is unclear. This CDR3 comprises 11 residues. Germline CDR1 and CDR2: DFQATT and SNEGSKA (reference sequence). Trimming pared 8 bases from V and 2 bases from J, leaving 9 bases between. CDR3 sequence reads: CSTQANTEAFF. The DNA for the CDR3 is TGCAGTACTCAGGCAAACACTGAAGCTTTCTTT.

CDR3 sequence reads: CASSQDGSVTDTQYF. The CDR3, as DNA: TGTGCCAGCAGCCAAGACGGTAGCGTCACAGATACGCAGTATTTT. This chain links TRBV3-1 (or the pseudogene TRBV3-2) with TRBJ2-3; TRBD2 might be the D (5 bases). Between the trimmed V and J ends, which lost 0 bases and 2 bases, there was a span of 9 bases. Germline-derived CDR1 and CDR2 are LGHDT and YNNKEL (reference sequence). CDR3 length: 15 amino acids.

The V gene is TRBV19, the J gene TRBJ1-5; D possibly corresponds to TRBD1 (6 bases). Per germline, CDR1 LNHDA and CDR2 SQIVND (reference sequence). This CDR3 is 15 amino acids long. Trimming left V 2 bases short and J 7 bases short, with 15 bases between. The CDR3 loop reads CASSINRVRRQPQHF. In nucleotides, the CDR3 is TGTGCCAGTAGTATAAACAGGGTAAGAAGACAGCCCCAGCATTTT. Looking up the rest from reference TRBV19 and TRBJ1-5 gives the full variable domain: DGGITQSPKYLFRKEGQNVTLSCEQNLNHDAMYWYRQDPGQGLRLIYYSQIVNDFQKGDIAEGYSVSREKKESFPLTVTSAQKNPTAFYLCASSINRVRRQPQHFGDGTRLSIL.

This clone was seen a handful of times. The chain has TRBV5-4 and TRBJ2-7, with 14 bases lining up with TRBD2. CDR1 SGHNT and CDR2 YYREEE come from the germline V gene (reference sequence). V trimming: 2 bases; J trimming: 4 bases; junction bases outside the gene matches: 5. The CDR3 has 16 amino acids. The CDR3 DNA follows: TGTGCCAGCAGCTTTTGGACTAGCGGGGGGATGTACGAGCAGTACTTC. Residues: CASSFWTSGGMYEQYF.

Remarks on this clone: The same CDR3 also results from other DNA sequences found in this sample. The chain carries TRBV18 and TRBJ2-7, with 9 bases aligning to TRBD1. The CDR3 totals 14 residues. V shed 1 base, J shed 4 bases, and the junction held 2 bases outside the gene matches. CDR1 is KGHSH, CDR2 LQKENI, per germline. CDR3 sequence reads: CASSPRQGVYEQYV. DNA for the CDR3: TGTGCCAGCTCACCACGACAGGGGGTTTACGAGCAGTACGTC.

This clone was seen many times. The rearrangement uses TRBV7-9 and TRBJ1-4; D not resolved. The CDR3 loop spans 13 amino acids. V dropped 5 bases and J dropped 5 bases, with 9 bases sitting between them. CDR1 is SEHNR, CDR2 FQNEAQ, per germline (reference sequence). CDR3: CASSRTENEKLFF. Written as DNA, the CDR3 is TGTGCCAGCAGCCGAACAGAAAATGAAAAACTGTTTTTT.

CDR3 amino acids: CASSRGTGGANEKLFF. The CDR3 DNA reads as TGCGCCAGCAGTCGGGGGACAGGGGGCGCGAATGAAAAACTGTTTTTT. The genes are TRBV5-1 and TRBJ1-4; 12 nucleotides align to TRBD1. With V trimmed by 5 bases and J by 5 bases, 7 bases remained unmatched. Germline assignment: CDR1 SGHRS and CDR2 YFSETQ. This CDR3 contains 16 residues.

The gene calls are TRBV7-2 and TRBJ1-1; possibly TRBD1 for D (5 bases). The CDR3 spans 13 residues. The V end was cut by 11 bases, the J end by 2 bases, with 15 bases between. Germline-derived CDR1 and CDR2 are SGHTA and FQGNSA. The DNA for the CDR3 is TGTGCCGGGGGGGGTGGAGGAAACACTGAAGCTTTCTTT. Protein sequence: CAGGGGGNTEAFF.

The chain carries TRBV7-2 and TRBJ1-2, with 7 positions matching TRBD1. This CDR3 has 15 amino acids. V dropped 5 bases and J dropped 4; count of bases not matched to a gene: 10. The germline CDR1 and CDR2 sequences are SGHTA and FQGNSA. The CDR3 DNA reads as TGTGCCAGCAGCCAAGGGGGGACAGTTGCCTATGGCTACACCTTC. It encodes CASSQGGTVAYGYTF.

V usage is TRBV7-6 and J usage is TRBJ1-3; D remains unclear. The CDR3 contains 15 residues. Germline CDR1 reads SGHVS; CDR2 reads FNYEAQ. V was trimmed by 2 bases and J by 0 bases, leaving 8 bases between them. Here the CDR3 reads CASSLNPGSGNTIYF. CDR3 DNA sequence: TGTGCCAGCAGCTTAAACCCAGGCTCTGGAAACACCATATATTTT.

The chain joins TRBV27 to TRBJ2-1; 9 nucleotides agree with TRBD2. CDR1 is MNHEY and CDR2 is SMNVEV in the germline V gene (reference sequence). Trimming at V came to 5 bases and at J to 12 bases, leaving 2 bases not matched to a gene. The CDR3 contains 11 residues. The CDR3: CASSAGGRQFF. CDR3 bases: TGTGCCAGCAGTGCGGGAGGGAGGCAGTTCTTC.

The V call is TRBV7-8, the J call TRBJ1-3, with 8 bases fitting TRBD1. This CDR3 has 15 residues. The germline V gene encodes CDR1 SGHVS and CDR2 FQNEAQ. Trimming took 4 bases from V and 4 from J; bases not matched to a gene: 6. CDR3 residues: CASSSTGVLGNTIYF. CDR3 bases: TGTGCCAGCAGCTCGACAGGGGTTTTGGGAAACACCATATATTTT.

CDR3 nucleotides: TGTGCCAGCAGCGTAGTAGCGGCGAACACCGGGGAGCTGTTTTTT. Amino acids: CASSVVAANTGELFF. The chain carries TRBV9 and TRBJ2-2, with D perhaps TRBD2 (6 bases). The CDR3 is 15 residues long. Deletions cut 0 bases from V and 0 bases from J, with 6 bases between. Germline lookup yields CDR1 SGDLS and CDR2 YYNGEE.

The rearrangement joins TRBV5-1 to TRBJ2-3, with D tentatively TRBD2 (6 bases). Germline V gene data show CDR1 as SGHRS and CDR2 as YFSETQ. This CDR3 spans 15 amino acids. Trimming pared 4 bases from V and 0 bases from J, leaving 12 bases between. The DNA of the CDR3 is TGCGCCAGCAGCCAGACTAGGCCGAGCACAGATACGCAGTATTTT. This encodes CASSQTRPSTDTQYF.

The chain has TRBV19 and TRBJ1-1; 7 positions agree with TRBD1. Germline V CDR1 and CDR2: LNHDA, SQIVND (reference sequence). V was clipped by 3 bases and J by 4 bases; unmatched bases: 20. The CDR3 is 19 amino acids. The CDR3 region has the DNA TGTGCCAGTAGTATCCGGGGTTCGAGGGGGCGAGGTTCGGGCACTGAAGCTTTCTTT. Translated: CASSIRGSRGRGSGTEAFF.

The V and J genes are TRBV4-2 and TRBJ1-4, with TRBD1 matching 10 bases. The V gene's germline CDR1 is LGHNA and CDR2 YNFKEQ. The CDR3 covers 14 residues. J gave up 11 bases and V 0 bases, and 3 bases lay outside the gene matches. In DNA, the CDR3 is TGTGCCAGCAGCCAAGAGACAGGGGGCCAGAAACTGTTTTTT. This sequence encodes CASSQETGGQKLFF.

The V gene is TRBV4-1, the J gene TRBJ2-2; 12 bases match TRBD1. The junction had 10 bases not matched to a gene; V was cut back by 4 bases and J by 7 bases. The length of the CDR3 is 17 residues. The germline CDR1 and CDR2 sequences are MGHRA and YSYEKL. The CDR3 protein is CASSPPGQGASGGELFF. In nucleotides, the CDR3 is TGCGCCAGCAGCCCCCCGGGACAGGGGGCATCGGGCGGGGAGCTGTTTTTT.

The CDR3 nucleotides read TGTGCCAGCAGCTTACATAGTAGCACAGATACGCAGTATTTT. This encodes CASSLHSSTDTQYF. This chain joins TRBV11-3 and TRBJ2-3; D gene unclear. Germline-derived CDR1 and CDR2 are SGHNT and YENEEA. The CDR3 contains 14 residues. The V end lost 2 bases, the J end lost 0 bases, and 6 bases lay between the germline ends. The full variable domain, with the rest looked up from reference TRBV11-3 and TRBJ2-3, is EAGVVQSPRYKIIEKKQPVAFWCNPISGHNTLYWYLQNLGQGPELLIRYENEEAVDDSQLPKDRFSAERLKGVDSTLKIQPAELGDSAVYLCASSLHSSTDTQYFGPGTRLTVL.

The V gene is TRBV5-4, the J gene TRBJ2-5; D may be TRBD2 (6 bases). CDR1 and CDR2 (germline): SGHNT, YYREEE (reference sequence). V lost 6 bases, J lost 2 bases, and 26 bases lay in between. The CDR3 spans 18 residues. This chain's CDR3 is CASTQRGLGGVRQETQYF. DNA for the CDR3: TGTGCCAGCACCCAAAGGGGACTCGGGGGAGTTAGGCAAGAGACCCAGTACTTC.

The genes are TRBV29-1 and TRBJ1-5, with 10 nucleotides matching TRBD1. V shed 6 bases, J shed 4 bases, and the junction held 6 bases outside the gene matches. The CDR3 totals 14 residues. The germline V gene has CDR1 SQVTM and CDR2 ANQGSEA. CDR3 in amino acids: CSVAGQGKNQPQHF. The DNA of the CDR3 is TGCAGCGTGGCGGGACAGGGGAAGAATCAGCCCCAGCATTTT.

The chain uses TRBV24-1 and TRBJ2-6, with TRBD1 as a possible D gene (6 bases). This CDR3 has 18 amino acids. Trimming took off 3 bases at V and 0 bases at J, with 14 bases between the two ends. Per germline, CDR1 KGHDR and CDR2 SFDVKD. The CDR3 nucleotides read TGTGCCACCAGTGATCCCAAGGACAGCAGCTCTGGGGCCAACGTCCTGACTTTC. This translates into CATSDPKDSSSGANVLTF.

The rearrangement joins TRBV21-1 to TRBJ1-1; the D call in the table, TRBD1, was not verified against the DNA. TRBV21-1 corresponds to a pseudogene. This CDR3 has 16 residues. The CDR3 here is CASSTQPDRVDTEAFF. Written as DNA, the CDR3 is TGTGCCAGCAGCACTCAACCTGACAGGGTGGACACTGAAGCTTTCTTT.

The chain carries TRBV5-5 and TRBJ2-3; 14 bases are shared with TRBD2. Germline CDR1 SGHKS, CDR2 YYEKEE (reference sequence). CDR3 length: 17 amino acids. The V and J ends lost 1 base and 2 bases, in that order; junction bases with no gene match: 3. The CDR3 here is CASSLRTSGGTTDTQYF. In nucleotides, the CDR3 is TGTGCCAGCAGCTTGCGGACTAGCGGGGGGACCACAGATACGCAGTATTTT.

This clone has just one count. The chain uses TRBV6-2 or TRBV6-3 and TRBJ2-7, with D possibly being TRBD2 (5 bases). Germline V CDR1 and CDR2: MNHEY, SVGEGT. V was cut by 1 base and J by 1 base, with 8 bases left in between. This CDR3 is 14 amino acids long. CDR3 amino acids: CASSYLGGSYEQYV. CDR3 coding DNA: TGTGCCAGCAGTTACTTAGGCGGGTCCTACGAGCAGTACGTC.

This clone was detected once. This CDR3 is CASSLYISETYQPQHF. CDR3 DNA sequence: TGTGCCAGCAGCTTGTACATATCCGAGACTTATCAGCCCCAGCATTTT. The chain uses TRBV5-6 and TRBJ1-5; D not certain. Germline CDR1 reads SGHDT; CDR2 reads YYEEEE. CDR3 length: 16 residues. Between the trimmed V and J ends, which lost 1 base and 5 bases, there was a span of 16 bases. Drawing the rest from reference TRBV5-6 and TRBJ1-5, the complete variable domain is DAGVTQSPTHLIKTRGQQVTLRCSPKSGHDTVSWYQQALGQGPQFIFQYYEEEERQRGNFPDRFSGHQFPNYSSELNVNALLLGDSALYLCASSLYISETYQPQHFGDGTRLSIL.

This sequence joins TRBV3-1 (or the pseudogene TRBV3-2) and TRBJ2-3; a possible D gene is TRBD1 (6 bases). CDR1 and CDR2 from the germline V gene are LGHDT and YNNKEL (reference sequence). V lost 1 base and J lost 4, with 6 bases in between. The CDR3 is 13 amino acids. The CDR3 reads CASSQAGADTQYF. CDR3 DNA sequence: TGTGCCAGCAGCCAAGCAGGGGCAGATACGCAGTATTTT.

The V gene is TRBV9, the J gene TRBJ2-3; 10 bases line up with TRBD2. The V gene's germline CDR1 is SGDLS and CDR2 YYNGEE. The V and J ends lost 3 bases and 2 bases, in that order; junction bases with no gene match: 9. This CDR3 region has 17 residues. CDR3 coding DNA: TGTGCCAGCAGCGCGTTACGGACTAGCGGCTTCACAGATACGCAGTATTTT. It codes for CASSALRTSGFTDTQYF.

The genes are TRBV4-1 and TRBJ1-6, with D perhaps matching TRBD1 (5 bases). The CDR3 sequence is 16 residues long. Trimming took off 0 bases at V and 4 bases at J, with 10 bases between the two ends. Germline V gives CDR1 MGHRA, CDR2 YSYEKL. The CDR3 region is CASSQEGQRYNSPLHF. CDR3 nucleotide sequence: TGCGCCAGCAGCCAAGAGGGGCAGCGTTATAATTCACCCCTCCACTTT.

The chain links TRBV28 to TRBJ2-3, with 9 positions matching TRBD2. The germline gives CDR1 MDHEN, CDR2 SYDVKM. Trimming cost V 6 bases and J 2 bases; bases outside gene matches: 9. The CDR3 runs to 16 residues. The CDR3 nucleotides are TGTGCCAGCAGCACTAAGCGGGGGGCCTACACAGATACGCAGTATTTT. Translation: CASSTKRGAYTDTQYF.

The J gene is TRBJ1-5, the V gene TRBV6-5, with no clear D. V lost 0 bases and J 3 bases, leaving 9 bases between the germline ends. Germline CDR1 MNHEY, CDR2 SVGAGI. This CDR3 has 15 amino acids. CDR3 protein: CASSYSKSDNQPQHF. The CDR3 DNA is TGTGCCAGCAGTTACTCGAAATCAGACAATCAGCCCCAGCATTTT.